The entry below gives a single T cell receptor (beta chain) sequence along with its context. Its antigen is unknown. Base qualities are not recorded, but no much larger clone differs from it by a single base. The method was the immunoSEQ multiplex PCR assay. For the multiplex PCR, a mixture combining 60 forward primers for TCR Vbeta segments and 13 reverse primers for TCR Jbeta segments was used. The CDR3 region of rearranged TCR beta genes was amplified from genomic DNA by a multiplex PCR assay. On the Illumina HiSeq System, the amplified TCR beta libraries were sequenced as 87-base-pair reads. For the original study's pipeline: A later analysis tallied roughly 76 million unique TCR beta chains across the 660 or so repertoires, and around 12 million of those chains were shared by two or more donors. Raw reads were error-corrected and collapsed into unique sequences by a nearest-neighbor algorithm in which closely related sequences were merged to remove PCR and sequencing errors. Alignment of CDR3 sequences to IMGT reference sequences was used to assign V, D and J gene segments. For a sequence to be retained, a match of at least six nucleotides to both a V gene segment and a J gene segment was required. A rearrangement counted as productive if the CDR3 had no stop codons and remained in frame with V and J, and every other rearrangement counted as non-productive. CDR3 was defined according to IMGT convention as the region running from the second conserved V-encoded cysteine to the conserved J-encoded phenylalanine. The earlier analysis of a few hundred of the donors excluded any sequence lacking an unambiguous match to a single V gene segment. In an earlier analysis of 587 of the donors, a V segment was called functional when productive rearrangements were above 56.7%, and segregating when the standard deviation between donors exceeded 5%. A statistical classification framework was built for diagnosing cytomegalovirus status from the catalog of TCR beta chain sequences. A later analysis assigned V and J genes by comparing TCR nucleotide sequences with IMGT/GENE-DB human TR gene sequences. The TCRdist pipeline was used in a later analysis to assign CDR3 sequences and most-parsimonious VDJ recombination scenarios. In a later analysis, each TCR beta chain was defined by its CDR3 amino acid sequence together with its V-gene family, and reads lacking a unique V-gene family were excluded. In a later analysis, 450 to 600 highly shared, low-generation-probability nucleotide sequences were removed to address suspected cross-contamination and a sequencing artifact. For each public chain, a later analysis derived a clonal expansion index from normalized ranks of inferred template counts within each repertoire. Generation probabilities in a later analysis came from a VDJ recombination model fitted to out-of-frame rearrangements, and those results were checked against IGoR. A later analysis scored TCR-TCR, TCR-HLA and TCR-CMV co-occurrence with hypergeometric tests, applying a repertoire-size bias correction to TCR pairs. In a later analysis, false discovery rates were estimated by permuting HLA or CMV assignments 20 times. A later analysis grouped co-occurring TCRs with DBSCAN, adding TCRdist sequence similarity when clustering within HLA-allele-positive subsets. Repertoires with fewer than 30,000 or more than 120,000 public chains, plus five repertoires with anomalous nucleotide sharing, were excluded from co-occurrence clustering. TCRdb's version of the immuneACCESS table is confined to in-frame rearrangements and falls short of the full clone set. An unresolved V gene accounts for under half of the shortfall where checked; the remainder is of unknown origin. V and J calls and clone size are copied from that table; D and trimming were computed from the DNA. The sample records around 91,000 clones, around nine tenths of which are singletons. The biggest ten clones account for approximately 9.2% of the sample.

This sample stems from a study of cytomegalovirus exposure and HLA in healthy donors (dated by TCRdb to 2017 to 2019). Background on the whole study: In an earlier analysis of 450 to 750 of the donors, approximately 300 Gb of sequence data and about 110 million unique TCR beta sequences from 180 million or so T cells were reported. An early release covering over 500 HLA-typed donors comprised around 300 gigabases of sequencing data and around 80 million unique TCR sequences. Of the roughly 430 genotyped donors, about 84% fell in the genetic ancestry cluster associated with self-reported Caucasian donors. The aim of the study was to test whether cataloging public T cell receptors could identify signatures of past pathogen exposure. The T cell repertoires of around 670 subjects were profiled by immunosequencing and related to cytomegalovirus serostatus. Besides the first cohort of about 730 subjects, a separate validation cohort made up of over a hundred different subjects was used. To predict cytomegalovirus infection status, the study combined high-throughput TCR immunosequencing, statistical association of individual TCRs with disease status, and machine learning. A later analysis re-examined previously published TCR beta repertoires from just over 650 donors and added high-resolution HLA genotyping to investigate patterns of TCR occurrence. In the later analysis, no new phenotypic data were used to find candidate immune exposures; instead, reliance was placed on TCR beta sequences and their occurrence across donors. An earlier analysis of 587 of the donors used high-throughput TCR beta sequencing to judge whether each TCR beta V gene segment behaved as functional or pseudogenic. Donor age, sex, ethnicity and CMV serostatus were collected together with the repertoire data. In a later genetic analysis, genome-wide SNP genotypes for about 65% of the 666 donors were used, and that subset was treated as a discovery cohort. All discovery cohort repertoires had been generated on a single sequencing platform. Class I and class II HLA loci were covered by the typing at four-digit resolution. Typing coverage differed by locus: A, B, C, DRB1 and DQB1 were typed in about 629-640 donors, DQA1 in 500 to 550, DPA1 in 600 to 610, and DPB1 in roughly 450. Roughly five DR-DQ haplotypes were handled as single units for association and clustering, since linkage in the cohort was strong. On average, 235,054 unique TCR beta nucleotide sequences were sequenced per donor among 398 genotyped donors of the cohort, with approximately 18% of those sequences being non-productive. What the work shows at the level of the full study, not this receptor alone: In vitro tests confirmed that a few of the cytomegalovirus-associated TCR beta chains recognize cytomegalovirus antigens. A later analysis found that TCR association rates varied across HLA loci, with DRB1 alleles showing the most associated TCRs and HLA-C alleles the fewest. A later analysis found that most CMV-associated TCR beta chains appeared HLA-restricted, with HLA associations seemingly driven largely by CMV exposure. When HLA alleles, especially DR and DQ, strongly co-occurred, attributing TCR associations to individual alleles was difficult. In a later analysis, HLA-associated TCR beta chains were found to be more clonally expanded and to have lower generation probabilities than equally common non-associated chains. Specific HLA alleles were associated with 15,000 to 20,000 TCR beta sequences at a false discovery rate of 0.05 in a later analysis. The classifier was reported to diagnose cytomegalovirus status with high specificity and sensitivity in both the original cohort and the validation cohort. The authors suggested that the approach could potentially be generalized to other disease states and immunological phenotypes. Compared with the roughly 720-donor mean, donors in an Asian-associated ancestry cluster had fewer N-insertions in productive TCRs, according to a later genetic analysis. The study gave a list of over 150 TCR beta chains associated with cytomegalovirus. An earlier analysis of some 590 of the donors showed that most TCR beta V segments appeared in productive rearrangements either about 87% or about 30% of the time, which broadly matched IMGT annotations. Most TCR sequences were seen in very few donors, while some public TCRs were found in many individuals. The earlier analysis of about 600 of the donors excluded 15 to 20 rarely observed V segments, including chromosome 9 orphons, because counts were too low. Roughly uniform sequencing depth across donors was assumed in presence/absence analyses, although this assumption may not hold. Correlated functional status among segregating V segments might reflect linkage disequilibrium, but an unknown experimental factor could not be ruled out. A cluster of highly shared sequence variants was judged likely to represent a technical artifact of the sequencing pipeline. Because HLA typing was unavailable for some donors at each locus, only the typed subset was used in association tests. A further reported finding was that TCR beta sequences accurately predicted the HLA-A and HLA-B alleles for most subjects in the first cohort. In this cohort, only TCR beta chains were sequenced, and detectable features were limited by the absence of alpha or paired-chain data. Some IMGT-functional V segments, including TRBV6-2 and TRBV6-3, could not be distinguished by the 87-base-pair reads and were therefore excluded. For the cohort, immune exposure information was limited to CMV serostatus. In a later analysis, several top co-occurrence clusters were reported to appear linked to parvovirus B19, influenza, CMV and Epstein-Barr virus. In a later genetic analysis, a missense DCLRE1C variant was associated with V-gene and J-gene trimming of TCR beta chains, and the association was replicated in an independent cohort.

The cohort was made up of 500 to 800 healthy bone marrow donors. At the time of sampling, every cohort member was nominally healthy, though immune exposures that went unrecorded were likely present. The donor was CMV seropositive and was included in the group of 270 or so seropositive cohort members. Every donor gave a peripheral blood sample, and the peripheral blood mononuclear cells from that sample were used for TCR beta sequencing. Genomic DNA was extracted from the blood cell samples with the Qiagen DNeasy Blood Extraction Kit. Reading from cysteine to phenylalanine, the CDR3 counts 14 amino acids. Solely the CDR3 DNA is kept, with 42 bases framed from the first base. For CDR1 and CDR2, the germline V gene lists KGHSH and LQKENI. The V end loses 1 base and the J end loses 3 bases, and a stretch of 9 bases separates them.

The clonotype comes from a man between 25 and 39 years old in good health and CMV-seropositive. What was sequenced was PBMCs. The receptor chain draws on TRBV18 and TRBJ2-5, with the D gene uncertain. The DNA sequence is TGTGCCAGCTCACCACGGTCCCGAGAAGAGACCCAGTACTTC. It codes for CASSPRSREETQYF.